Detailed here is one T cell receptor (beta chain). Its antigen is currently unknown. In germline, CDR1 is MNHEY, CDR2 SMNVEV (reference sequence). V lost 0 bases to trimming and J lost 2 bases, with 10 bases between them. The CDR3 runs 15 residues. This sample stems from a study of vaccination effects on CD4 cells after COVID-19. As for the study in general: Every participant took two doses of the BNT162b2 or mRNA-1273 vaccine. Specimens were obtained from a couple of convalescent patients 16 days and one week prior to vaccination.

Expansion of antigen-specific CD4+ T cells with viral peptide pools was carried out by the ViraFEST assay before sequencing. Once cultured for more than nine days, the cells underwent separation to obtain CD4+ T cells. From March to December 2020, the person had a SARS-CoV-2 infection that was confirmed by PCR. Roughly 1.9 million PBMC per well received about 10 IU/ml IL-2 and 9.5 to 10 ug/ml peptides in culture. In the cultures, half the medium was exchanged for IL-2 medium on days 3 and 7. TCRdb's table, derived via immunoSEQ multiplex PCR, lists solely in-frame clones and lacks some. The sample yields some 40,000 clones, 73% seen once.

The clonotype was recovered from a human donor who had a prior SARS-CoV-2 infection. Sequenced here: CD4+ T cells from PBMCs cultured with a peptide pool, sampled before COVID-19 vaccination. This chain uses TRBV27 with TRBJ2-5; D ambiguous. The CDR3 sequence: CASSLSVGSQETQYF. CDR3 nucleotide sequence: TGTGCCAGCAGTTTATCGGTCGGAAGTCAAGAGACCCAGTACTTC.